A single sample gave rise to the 11 T cell receptor beta chains below, sequenced in a study of Ad26.COV2.S vaccination and SARS-CoV-2 variants. Method: immunoSEQ multiplex PCR; TCRdb's copy keeps in-frame clones and lacks some. The table includes approximately 340,000 clones, roughly 85% detected once. Indicated treatment: roughly 18 received Ad26.COV2.S at low or high dose, single or two shots; several received placebo; per-sample allocation not given. The study sampled participants on day 63 after the first vaccine or placebo injection. The material sequenced was peripheral blood, taken in a trial of Ad26.COV2.S vaccine versus placebo. Receptor source: a person aged 18-60 years who received the Ad26.COV2.S COVID-19 vaccine or a placebo.

This chain connects TRBV5-1 to TRBJ2-5; D ambiguous. Trimming stripped 5 bases from V and 1 base from J, with 15 bases between. CDR1 and CDR2 (germline): SGHRS, YFSETQ. This CDR3 has 15 amino acids. This CDR3 reads CASRVGSVIQETQYF. The DNA of the CDR3 is TGCGCCAGCAGGGTCGGGTCAGTTATCCAAGAGACCCAGTACTTC.

V gene TRBV27 combines with J gene TRBJ2-1; perhaps D is TRBD1 or TRBD2 (6 bases each). V was clipped by 2 bases and J by 7 bases, with 21 bases between them. The CDR3 runs to 17 residues. Germline CDR1 MNHEY, CDR2 SMNVEV (reference sequence). The CDR3, as DNA: TGTGCCAGCAGTTTAAGGGGGACGCCGAATGGAGGGAATGAGCAGTTCTTC. Its protein is CASSLRGTPNGGNEQFF.

This clone appeared once. The chain joins TRBV10-3 to TRBJ2-1; D may be TRBD1 or TRBD2 (5 bases each). Germline CDR1 is ENHRY and CDR2 is SYGVKD. Trimming left V 6 bases short and J 2 bases short, with 14 bases between. The CDR3 spans 15 residues. In nucleotides, the CDR3 is TGTGCCATCAGCCGGGACGTGCTGACCTACAATGAGCAGTTCTTC. Translated: CAISRDVLTYNEQFF.

The V gene is TRBV6-2 or TRBV6-3, the J gene TRBJ2-3; TRBD2 agrees at 7 bases. The trim removed 2 bases at V and 1 base at J, leaving 9 bases unmatched. This CDR3 spans 17 amino acids. Germline V CDR1 and CDR2: MNHEY, SVGEGT. The CDR3 DNA is TGTGCCAGCAGTTACCCAAACAAGCGGGGACGCACAGATACGCAGTATTTT. Translated, it gives CASSYPNKRGRTDTQYF.

The rearrangement links TRBV28 to TRBJ2-7; TRBD1 or TRBD2 may be the D gene (5 bases each). The V end lost 2 bases, the J end lost 9 bases, and 11 bases lay between the germline ends. The CDR3 is 12 amino acids. Germline assignment: CDR1 MDHEN and CDR2 SYDVKM. CDR3 sequence reads: CASSLPGLLQYF. The CDR3 coding sequence is TGTGCCAGCAGTTTACCGGGGCTATTGCAGTACTTC.

The V call is TRBV5-1, the J call TRBJ2-6; 11 bases align to TRBD2. Germline V gives CDR1 SGHRS, CDR2 YFSETQ. V trimming: 4 bases; J trimming: 0 bases; junction bases outside the gene matches: 6. This CDR3 spans 18 amino acids. The CDR3 bases are TGCGCCAGCAGCCTCGGACTAGCGGGCCCCTCTGGGGCCAACGTCCTGACTTTC. This gives the protein CASSLGLAGPSGANVLTF.

The chain couples TRBV5-1 to TRBJ2-7; 8 bases match TRBD2. Germline values: CDR1 SGHRS, CDR2 YFSETQ. CDR3 length: 15 residues. The V and J ends lost 0 bases and 5 bases, in that order; junction bases with no gene match: 7. In nucleotides, the CDR3 is TGCGCCAGCAGCTTGGTACTCGGGAGGGTCAACGAGCAGTACTTC. Its translation is CASSLVLGRVNEQYF.

The rearrangement joins TRBV7-9 to TRBJ2-2; D is unclear. The V end was cut by 4 bases, the J end by 4 bases, with 13 bases between. The CDR3 runs to 15 residues. Per germline, CDR1 SEHNR and CDR2 FQNEAQ (reference sequence). CDR3 DNA sequence: TGTGCCAGCAGCTCCTTGGGCCTATCCACCGGGGAGCTGTTTTTT. It encodes CASSSLGLSTGELFF.

The rearrangement links TRBV4-3 to TRBJ2-7; D is undetermined. The CDR3 length is 17 residues. V gave up 3 bases and J gave up 0 bases, with 18 bases separating them. Germline lookup yields CDR1 LGHNA and CDR2 YSLEER. This CDR3 is CASSQVYTASSSYEQYF. The CDR3, as DNA: TGCGCCAGCAGCCAGGTTTACACTGCCTCCAGCTCCTACGAGCAGTACTTC.

The gene calls are TRBV14 and TRBJ2-2; 9 nucleotides agree with TRBD2. Germline V CDR1 and CDR2: SGHDN, FVKESK. The trim removed 7 bases at V and 2 bases at J, leaving 5 bases unmatched. This CDR3 spans 15 amino acids. The CDR3 region is CASTPGLANTGELFF. The CDR3 nucleotides read TGTGCCAGCACCCCGGGACTAGCCAACACCGGGGAGCTGTTTTTT.

This clone was seen a handful of times. The chain recombines TRBV6-2 or TRBV6-3 with TRBJ2-2; 8 bases are a match to TRBD2. CDR3 length equals 15 residues. V trimming: 4 bases; J trimming: 2 bases; junction bases outside the gene matches: 3. Germline CDR1 reads MNHEY; CDR2 reads SVGEGT. This CDR3 reads CASSSLAGNTGELFF. CDR3 DNA: TGTGCCAGCAGTTCTCTAGCGGGTAACACCGGGGAGCTGTTTTTT.